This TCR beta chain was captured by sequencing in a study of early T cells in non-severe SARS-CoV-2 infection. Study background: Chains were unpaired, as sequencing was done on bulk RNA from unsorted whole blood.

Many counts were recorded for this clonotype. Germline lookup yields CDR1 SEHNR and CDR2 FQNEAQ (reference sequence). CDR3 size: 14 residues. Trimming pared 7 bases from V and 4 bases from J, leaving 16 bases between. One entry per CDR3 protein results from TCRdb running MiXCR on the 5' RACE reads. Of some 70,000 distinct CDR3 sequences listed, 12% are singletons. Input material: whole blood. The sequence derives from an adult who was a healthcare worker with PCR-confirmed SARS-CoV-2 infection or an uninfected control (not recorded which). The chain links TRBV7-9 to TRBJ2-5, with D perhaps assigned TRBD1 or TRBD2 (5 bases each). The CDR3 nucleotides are TGTGCCAGCAACCCCGGGACCGTCGCAGAGACCCAGTACTTC. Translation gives CASNPGTVAETQYF.